This T cell receptor beta chain was recorded in a study of naive and memory T cell subsets. Findings and limits, study-wide: No ground truth validated the naive and memory repertoire findings. Especially in CD8 cells, naive repertoires contained a few larger clonotypes, possibly CD45RA-re-expressing memory cells.

An equimolar mix of two oligonucleotides served as the beta constant-region primer for TRBC1 and TRBC2. Four rounds of PCR amplified the ligated cDNA using nested alpha and beta constant-region primers plus SP2. From the UMI-ligation and nested PCR reads, TCRdb called clonotypes with MiXCR, one entry per CDR3 protein. This table has tens of thousands of distinct CDR3 sequences, around 9% appearing once. CMV status came from CD4+ T cell IFNgamma after overnight CMV lysate stimulation of fresh PBMCs. Cells stained for CD3, CD4, CD8, CD45RA, CD27 and viability were sorted into four CD45RA/CD27 subsets. The V gene lost 5 bases and the J gene lost 4 bases, with 8 bases spanning the gap. CDR3 length: 12 residues. Germline CDR1 is LGHNT and CDR2 is FRNRAP. This clonotype was seen repeatedly, ten times or more. Its target is unknown.

This sequence joins TRBV12-5 and TRBJ1-2; D gene ambiguous. This receptor was obtained from a human donor in good health. Sequences were obtained from naive CD8+ T cells from blood. The CDR3 DNA reads TGTGCTAGTGGTGAGGGAAGCTATGGCTACACCTTC. This gives the protein CASGEGSYGYTF.